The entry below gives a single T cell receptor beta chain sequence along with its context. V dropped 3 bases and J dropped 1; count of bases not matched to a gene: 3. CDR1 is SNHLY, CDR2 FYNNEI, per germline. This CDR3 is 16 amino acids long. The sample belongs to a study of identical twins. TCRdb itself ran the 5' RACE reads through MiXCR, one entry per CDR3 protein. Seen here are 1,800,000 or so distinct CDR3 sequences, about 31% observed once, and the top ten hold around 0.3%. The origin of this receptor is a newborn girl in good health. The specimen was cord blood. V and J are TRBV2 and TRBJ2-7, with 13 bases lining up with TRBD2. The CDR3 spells CASSEGLAGRSYEQYF. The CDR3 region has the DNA TGTGCCAGCAGTGAGGGACTAGCGGGGAGATCCTACGAGCAGTACTTC.